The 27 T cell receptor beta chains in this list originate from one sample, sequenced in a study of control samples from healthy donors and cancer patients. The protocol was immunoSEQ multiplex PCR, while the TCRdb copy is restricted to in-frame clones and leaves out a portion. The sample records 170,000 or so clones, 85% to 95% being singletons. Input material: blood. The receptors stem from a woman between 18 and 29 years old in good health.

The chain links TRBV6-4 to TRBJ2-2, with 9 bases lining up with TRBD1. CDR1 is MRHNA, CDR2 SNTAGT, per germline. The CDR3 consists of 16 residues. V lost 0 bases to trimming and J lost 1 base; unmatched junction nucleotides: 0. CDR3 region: CASSDSGQGNTGELFF. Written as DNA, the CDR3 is TGTGCCAGCAGTGACTCGGGACAGGGGAACACCGGGGAGCTGTTTTTT.

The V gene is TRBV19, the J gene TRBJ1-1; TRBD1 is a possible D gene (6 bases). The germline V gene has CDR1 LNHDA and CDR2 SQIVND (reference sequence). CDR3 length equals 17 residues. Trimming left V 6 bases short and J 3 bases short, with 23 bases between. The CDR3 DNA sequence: TGTGCCAGTAGCCCCCTCGACGGGGGGCAAGGGGACACTGAAGCTTTCTTT. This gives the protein CASSPLDGGQGDTEAFF.

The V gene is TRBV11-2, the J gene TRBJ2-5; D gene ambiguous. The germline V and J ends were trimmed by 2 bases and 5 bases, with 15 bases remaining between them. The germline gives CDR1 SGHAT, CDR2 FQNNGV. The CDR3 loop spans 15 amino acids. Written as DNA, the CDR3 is TGTGCCAGCAGCTTAAATATGGGTGTTTGGGAGACCCAGTACTTC. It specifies CASSLNMGVWETQYF.

The CDR3 DNA reads TGTGCCAGCAGCTTAGTTTCTGCCGGGACATTTAGGGGAAAACTGTTTTTT. It codes for CASSLVSAGTFRGKLFF. The chain uses TRBV11-2 and TRBJ1-4; TRBD1 might be the D (6 bases). Germline values: CDR1 SGHAT, CDR2 FQNNGV. Between the trimmed V and J ends, which lost 1 base and 10 bases, there was a span of 22 bases. The CDR3 loop spans 17 amino acids.

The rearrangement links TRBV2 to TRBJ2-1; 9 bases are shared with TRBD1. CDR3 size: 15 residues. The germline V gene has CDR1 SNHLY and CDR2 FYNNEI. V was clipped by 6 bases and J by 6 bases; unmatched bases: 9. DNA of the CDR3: TGTGCCAGCAGCCCCGCCGGGACAGGGAGCAATGAGCAGTTCTTC. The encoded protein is CASSPAGTGSNEQFF.

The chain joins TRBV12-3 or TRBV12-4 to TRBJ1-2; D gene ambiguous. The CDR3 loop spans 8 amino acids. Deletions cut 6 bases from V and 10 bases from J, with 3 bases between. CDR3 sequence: CASSTYTF. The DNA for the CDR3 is TGTGCCAGCAGCACCTACACCTTC.

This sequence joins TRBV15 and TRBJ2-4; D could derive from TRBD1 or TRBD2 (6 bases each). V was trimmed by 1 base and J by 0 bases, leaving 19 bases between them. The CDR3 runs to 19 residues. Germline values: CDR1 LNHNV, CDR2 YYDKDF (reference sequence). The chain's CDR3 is CATSRGHGGGSLAKNIQYF. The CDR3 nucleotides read TGTGCCACCAGCAGAGGTCACGGGGGCGGTTCCCTAGCCAAAAACATTCAGTACTTC.

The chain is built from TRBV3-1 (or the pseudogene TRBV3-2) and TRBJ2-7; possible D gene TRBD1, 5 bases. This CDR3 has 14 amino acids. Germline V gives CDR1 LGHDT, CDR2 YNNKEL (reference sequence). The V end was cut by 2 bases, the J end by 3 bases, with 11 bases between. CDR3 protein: CASSQKGANYEQYF. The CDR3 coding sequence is TGTGCCAGCAGCCAAAAAGGGGCAAACTACGAGCAGTACTTC.

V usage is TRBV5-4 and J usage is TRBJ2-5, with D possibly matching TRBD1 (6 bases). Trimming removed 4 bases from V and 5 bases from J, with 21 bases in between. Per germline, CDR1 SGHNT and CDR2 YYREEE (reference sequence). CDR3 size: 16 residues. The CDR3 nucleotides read TGTGCCAGCAGCCAACCCGACAGGCCCTCCCAGGAGACCCAGTACTTC. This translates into CASSQPDRPSQETQYF. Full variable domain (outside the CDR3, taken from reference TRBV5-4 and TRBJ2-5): ETGVTQSPTHLIKTRGQQVTLRCSSQSGHNTVSWYQQALGQGPQFIFQYYREEENGRGNFPPRFSGLQFPNYSSELNVNALELDDSALYLCASSQPDRPSQETQYFGPGTRLLVL.

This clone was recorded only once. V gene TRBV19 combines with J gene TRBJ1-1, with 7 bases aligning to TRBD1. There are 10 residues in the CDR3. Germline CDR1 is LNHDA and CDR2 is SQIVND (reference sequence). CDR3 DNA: TGTACGACAGGGTCGTCTGAAGCTTTCTTT. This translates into CTTGSSEAFF. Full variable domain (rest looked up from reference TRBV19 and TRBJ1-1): DGGITQSPKYLFRKEGQNVTLSCEQNLNHDAMYWYRQDPGQGLRLIYYSQIVNDFQKGDIAEGYSVSREKKESFPLTVTSAQKNPTAFYLCTTGSSEAFFGQGTRLTVV.

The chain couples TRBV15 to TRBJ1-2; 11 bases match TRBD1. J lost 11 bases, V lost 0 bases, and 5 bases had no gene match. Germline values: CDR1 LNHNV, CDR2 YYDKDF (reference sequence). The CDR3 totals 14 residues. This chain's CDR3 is CATSRDGQGAGYTF. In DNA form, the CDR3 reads TGTGCCACCAGCAGAGATGGACAGGGGGCGGGGTACACCTTC.

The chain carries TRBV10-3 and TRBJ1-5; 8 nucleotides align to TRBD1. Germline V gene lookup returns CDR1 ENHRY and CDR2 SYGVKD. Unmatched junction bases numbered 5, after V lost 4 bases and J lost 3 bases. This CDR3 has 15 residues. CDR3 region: CAISGTGRNNQPQHF. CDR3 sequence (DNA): TGTGCCATCAGTGGGACAGGGAGAAACAATCAGCCCCAGCATTTT.

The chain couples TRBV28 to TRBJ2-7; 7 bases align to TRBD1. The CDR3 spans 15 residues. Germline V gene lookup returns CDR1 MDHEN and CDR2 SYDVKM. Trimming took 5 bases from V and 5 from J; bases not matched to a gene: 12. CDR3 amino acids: CASSPLGQAIDEQYF. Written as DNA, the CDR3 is TGTGCCAGCAGTCCGCTAGGACAGGCTATCGACGAGCAGTACTTC.

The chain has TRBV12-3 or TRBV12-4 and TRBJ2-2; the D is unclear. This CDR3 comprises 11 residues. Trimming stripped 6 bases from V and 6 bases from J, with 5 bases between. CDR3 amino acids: CASRRPGELFF. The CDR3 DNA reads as TGTGCCAGCAGGCGCCCCGGGGAGCTGTTTTTT.

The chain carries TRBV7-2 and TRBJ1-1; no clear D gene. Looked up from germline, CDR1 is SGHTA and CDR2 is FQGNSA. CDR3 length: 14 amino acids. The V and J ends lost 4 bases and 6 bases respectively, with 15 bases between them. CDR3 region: CASSSQRGISEAFF. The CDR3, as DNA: TGTGCCAGCAGCTCCCAACGCGGGATTTCTGAAGCTTTCTTT.

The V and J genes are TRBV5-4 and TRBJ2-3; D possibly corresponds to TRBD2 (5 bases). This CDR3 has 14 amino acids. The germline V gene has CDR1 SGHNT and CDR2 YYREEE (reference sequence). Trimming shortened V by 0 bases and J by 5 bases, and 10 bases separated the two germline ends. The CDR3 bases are TGTGCCAGCAGCTTGGGAGGGAGTAAAGATACGCAGTATTTT. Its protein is CASSLGGSKDTQYF.

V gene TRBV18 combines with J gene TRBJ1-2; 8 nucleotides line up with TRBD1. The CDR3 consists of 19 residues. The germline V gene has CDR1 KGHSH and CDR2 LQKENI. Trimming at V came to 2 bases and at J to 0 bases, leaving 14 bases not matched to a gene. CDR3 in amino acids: CASSPKSGQALLPNYGYTF. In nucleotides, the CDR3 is TGTGCCAGCTCACCAAAGTCGGGACAGGCCCTTTTACCTAACTATGGCTACACCTTC.

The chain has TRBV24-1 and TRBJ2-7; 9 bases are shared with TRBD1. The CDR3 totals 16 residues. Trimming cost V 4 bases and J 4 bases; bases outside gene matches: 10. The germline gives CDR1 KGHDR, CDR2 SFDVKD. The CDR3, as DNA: TGTGCCACCAGTGACCCCGGACAGGGGAGTGGGTACGAGCAGTACTTC. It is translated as CATSDPGQGSGYEQYF.

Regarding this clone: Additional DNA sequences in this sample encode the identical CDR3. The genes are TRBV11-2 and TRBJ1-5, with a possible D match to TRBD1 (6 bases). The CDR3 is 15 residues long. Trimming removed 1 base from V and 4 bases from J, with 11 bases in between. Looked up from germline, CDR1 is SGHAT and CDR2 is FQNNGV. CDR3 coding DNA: TGTGCCAGCAGCTTAGGGCGAACAGGGAATCAGCCCCAGCATTTT. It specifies CASSLGRTGNQPQHF.

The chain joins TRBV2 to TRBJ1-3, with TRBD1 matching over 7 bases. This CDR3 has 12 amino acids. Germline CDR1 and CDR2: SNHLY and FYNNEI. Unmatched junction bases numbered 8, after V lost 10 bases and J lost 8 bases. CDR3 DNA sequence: TGTGCCATCCCAGACAGGGCGGACACCATATATTTT. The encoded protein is CAIPDRADTIYF.

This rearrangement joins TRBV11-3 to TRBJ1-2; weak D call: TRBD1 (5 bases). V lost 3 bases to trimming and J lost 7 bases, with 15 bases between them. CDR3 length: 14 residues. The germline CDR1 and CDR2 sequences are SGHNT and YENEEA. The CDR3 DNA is TGTGCCAGCAGCTTGGATACAGGTCTAGGTGGCTACACCTTC. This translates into CASSLDTGLGGYTF.

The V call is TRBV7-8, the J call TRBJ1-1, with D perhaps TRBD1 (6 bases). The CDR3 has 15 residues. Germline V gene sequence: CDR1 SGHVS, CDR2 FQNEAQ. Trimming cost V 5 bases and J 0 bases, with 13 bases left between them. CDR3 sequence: CASSIPQGLNTEAFF. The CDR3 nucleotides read TGTGCCAGCAGCATACCACAGGGCTTGAACACTGAAGCTTTCTTT. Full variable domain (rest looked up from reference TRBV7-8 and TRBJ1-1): GAGVSQSPRYKVAKRGQDVALRCDPISGHVSLFWYQQALGQGPEFLTYFQNEAQLDKSGLPSDRFFAERPEGSVSTLKIQRTQQEDSAVYLCASSIPQGLNTEAFFGQGTRLTVV.

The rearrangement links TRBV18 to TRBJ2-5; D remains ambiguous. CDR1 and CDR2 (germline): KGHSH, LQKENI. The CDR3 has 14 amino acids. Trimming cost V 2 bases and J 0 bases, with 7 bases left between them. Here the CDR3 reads CASSPIRYQETQYF. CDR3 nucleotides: TGTGCCAGCTCACCAATCAGATACCAAGAGACCCAGTACTTC.

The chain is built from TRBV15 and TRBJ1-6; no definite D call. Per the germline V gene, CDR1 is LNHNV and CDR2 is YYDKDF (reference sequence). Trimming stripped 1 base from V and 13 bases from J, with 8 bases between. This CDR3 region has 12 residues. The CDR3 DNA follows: TGTGCCACCAGCAGAGGCGTAATGCCCCTCCACTTT. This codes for CATSRGVMPLHF.

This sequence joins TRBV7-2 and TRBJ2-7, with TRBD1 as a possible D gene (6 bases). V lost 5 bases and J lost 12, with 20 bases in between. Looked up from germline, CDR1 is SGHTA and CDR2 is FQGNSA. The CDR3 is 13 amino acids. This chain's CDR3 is CASSLDLTGSGYF. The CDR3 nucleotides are TGTGCCAGCAGCCTAGACCTTACAGGGAGCGGGTACTTC.

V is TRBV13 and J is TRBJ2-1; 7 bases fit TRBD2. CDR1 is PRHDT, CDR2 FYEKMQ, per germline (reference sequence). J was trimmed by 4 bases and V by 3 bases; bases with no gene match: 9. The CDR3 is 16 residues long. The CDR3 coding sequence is TGTGCCAGCAGCTTCGGGTTCGGCGGGGGTTACAATGAGCAGTTCTTC. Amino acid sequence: CASSFGFGGGYNEQFF.

CDR3 protein: CASSLVRTGETEAFF. DNA for the CDR3: TGTGCCAGCAGCTTAGTTAGGACAGGGGAAACTGAAGCTTTCTTT. The chain joins TRBV7-2 to TRBJ1-1, with 9 bases fitting TRBD1. This CDR3 has 15 amino acids. From germline, CDR1 is SGHTA and CDR2 FQGNSA. Trimming at V came to 1 base and at J to 5 bases, leaving 5 bases not matched to a gene.